The 32 T cell receptor beta chains in this list originate from one sample, sequenced in a study of blood T cell repertoires in COVID-19. Clones were sequenced by immunoSEQ multiplex PCR, and TCRdb holds only the in-frame ones, with some missing. The table shows tens of thousands of clones, with less than 90% occurring only once. The sequenced sample consisted of peripheral blood. The receptors come from an elderly man with acute or convalescent COVID-19.

This clone was seen a single time. The chain recombines TRBV2 with TRBJ2-1, with TRBD2 identical over 9 bases. Germline trimming cut 6 bases from V and 15 bases from J; bases unmatched to any gene: 21. The CDR3 extends over 16 amino acids. In germline, CDR1 is SNHLY, CDR2 FYNNEI. CDR3 in DNA: TGTGCCAGCAGAGTAATAGCGGGAGCCAACCCCGAAGGTCTGTTCTTC. As protein: CASRVIAGANPEGLFF. Using reference TRBV2 and TRBJ2-1 for the parts outside the CDR3, the full variable domain is EPEVTQTPSHQVTQMGQEVILRCVPISNHLYFYWYRQILGQKVEFLVSFYNNEISEKSEIFDDQFSVERPDGSNFTLKIRSTKLEDSAMYFCASRVIAGANPEGLFFGPGTRLTVL.

V usage is TRBV11-3 and J usage is TRBJ2-2, with a possible D match to TRBD2 (6 bases). Trimming took 5 bases from V and 1 from J, leaving 20 bases between them. The V gene's germline CDR1 is SGHNT and CDR2 YENEEA. This CDR3 is built from 18 residues. DNA for the CDR3: TGTGCCAGCAGCCCTTACAGTGCGGGACGGGGGAACACCGGGGAGCTGTTTTTT. Translating it yields CASSPYSAGRGNTGELFF.

The chain combines TRBV6-6 with TRBJ1-4; no definite D call. Germline V gene data show CDR1 as MNHNY and CDR2 as SVGAGI (reference sequence). The CDR3 loop spans 14 amino acids. V was pared by 2 bases and J by 2 bases, with 6 bases between. CDR3 bases: TGTGCCAGCAGTTACACACAGACTAATGAAAAACTGTTTTTT. It codes for CASSYTQTNEKLFF.

This clone was counted a single time. This rearrangement joins TRBV5-1 to TRBJ1-1; the match to TRBD1 covers 8 bases. The CDR3 runs to 14 residues. Germline lookup yields CDR1 SGHRS and CDR2 YFSETQ. V lost 0 bases, J lost 5 bases, and 3 bases stayed unmatched. For the CDR3, the DNA is TGCGCCAGCAGCTTGGGACAGGGGTGGACTGAAGCTTTCTTT. Its protein is CASSLGQGWTEAFF.

A word on this clone: This specimen includes other DNA sequences encoding the same CDR3. The rearrangement uses TRBV19 and TRBJ2-7; TRBD1 matches at 7 bases. The CDR3 loop spans 14 amino acids. Germline loops: CDR1 LNHDA, CDR2 SQIVND (reference sequence). V lost 3 bases to trimming and J lost 3 bases; unmatched junction nucleotides: 5. This CDR3 is CASSIDRVGYEQYF. CDR3 DNA: TGTGCCAGTAGTATTGACAGGGTTGGCTACGAGCAGTACTTC.

The V gene is TRBV18, the J gene TRBJ1-2; tentative D call: TRBD1 (6 bases). Germline V gene lookup returns CDR1 KGHSH and CDR2 LQKENI. V was trimmed by 3 bases and J by 7 bases, leaving 12 bases between them. This CDR3 contains 13 residues. CDR3 region: CASSPQPRGGYTF. The CDR3 nucleotides read TGTGCCAGCTCACCGCAACCCAGGGGTGGCTACACCTTC.

The sample holds a few counts of this clone. The chain is built from TRBV19 and TRBJ1-2, with 7 bases lining up with TRBD1. Trimming at V came to 2 bases and at J to 3 bases, leaving 6 bases not matched to a gene. The germline CDR1 and CDR2 sequences are LNHDA and SQIVND (reference sequence). CDR3 length: 15 residues. For the CDR3, the DNA is TGTGCCAGTAGTATACTGGACAGGCCTCACTATGGCTACACCTTC. Protein sequence: CASSILDRPHYGYTF.

V gene TRBV27 combines with J gene TRBJ2-4, with a possible D match to TRBD1 (5 bases). This CDR3 comprises 15 residues. Trimming removed 5 bases at V and 0 bases at J, with 11 bases between. Germline V gene lookup returns CDR1 MNHEY and CDR2 SMNVEV (reference sequence). The CDR3 is CASSDRRLAKNIQYF. CDR3 DNA sequence: TGTGCCAGCAGTGACAGACGTCTAGCCAAAAACATTCAGTACTTC.

The chain links TRBV10-1 to TRBJ1-6; a possible D gene is TRBD1 (6 bases). Trimming shortened V by 5 bases and J by 7 bases, and 15 bases separated the two germline ends. This CDR3 is 15 amino acids long. Per germline, CDR1 WNHNN and CDR2 SYGVQD (reference sequence). For the CDR3, the DNA is TGCGCCAGCAGTCCGACAGGTTTCGGAAATTCACCCCTCCACTTT. The encoded protein is CASSPTGFGNSPLHF.

This clone was counted a few times. The genes are TRBV27 and TRBJ2-1; D may be TRBD2 (6 bases). V was clipped by 0 bases and J by 3 bases, with 9 bases between them. The CDR3 totals 15 residues. Germline CDR1 is MNHEY and CDR2 is SMNVEV (reference sequence). CDR3 sequence (DNA): TGTGCCAGCAGTTTATCGGGACTGCTCTACAATGAGCAGTTCTTC. Translating gives CASSLSGLLYNEQFF.

This clone showed up just once. This chain uses TRBV5-4 with TRBJ2-5; 8 positions agree with TRBD2. V dropped 4 bases and J dropped 2; count of bases not matched to a gene: 13. The CDR3 contains 17 residues. The germline V gene encodes CDR1 SGHNT and CDR2 YYREEE (reference sequence). The CDR3 here is CASSLGGAGPKQETQYF. The CDR3 bases are TGTGCCAGCAGCCTCGGGGGGGCGGGACCAAAACAAGAGACCCAGTACTTC.

This clone was detected a few times. The CDR3 sequence: CASSLGTGSSYEQYF. The CDR3 DNA is TGTGCCAGCTCACTAGGGACAGGCTCCTCCTACGAGCAGTACTTC. This chain joins TRBV18 and TRBJ2-7, with 8 nucleotides matching TRBD1. After removal of 4 bases from V and 0 bases from J, the junction contained 5 bases not matched to a gene. The CDR3 runs to 15 residues. Germline values: CDR1 KGHSH, CDR2 LQKENI.

CDR3 DNA sequence: TGTGCCAGCTCACCATTGTCGGGACAGGGAACCTACGAGCAGTACTTC. It translates to CASSPLSGQGTYEQYF. The chain combines TRBV18 with TRBJ2-7; 9 bases are shared with TRBD1. Germline CDR1 KGHSH, CDR2 LQKENI. The junction had 7 bases not matched to a gene; V was cut back by 2 bases and J by 2 bases. This CDR3 is 16 amino acids long.

The chain uses TRBV4-1 and TRBJ1-5; 8 nucleotides align to TRBD1. V dropped 0 bases and J dropped 4; count of bases not matched to a gene: 11. The CDR3 covers 18 residues. Germline CDR1 reads MGHRA; CDR2 reads YSYEKL. CDR3 nucleotides: TGCGCCAGCAGCCAAGATGGCATCGGGGACAGGAGGAATCAGCCCCAGCATTTT. This gives the protein CASSQDGIGDRRNQPQHF.

The chain employs TRBV24-1 and TRBJ2-3; D is perhaps TRBD1 (6 bases). The CDR3 loop spans 15 amino acids. CDR1 is KGHDR, CDR2 SFDVKD, per germline. V lost 6 bases, J lost 0 bases, and 12 bases lay in between. The CDR3 protein is CATSPRDTSTDTQYF. The CDR3 nucleotides are TGTGCCACCAGTCCCCGGGACACCAGCACAGATACGCAGTATTTT.

The chain links TRBV11-2 to TRBJ2-7; 7 bases agree with TRBD2. This CDR3 contains 15 residues. The V and J ends lost 1 base and 0 bases, in that order; junction bases with no gene match: 3. In germline, CDR1 is SGHAT, CDR2 FQNNGV. The DNA of the CDR3 is TGTGCCAGCAGCTTAGCGGGAGGCCTCTCCTACGAGCAGTACTTC. This encodes CASSLAGGLSYEQYF.

The rearrangement links TRBV12-3 or TRBV12-4 to TRBJ2-7, with 10 bases matching TRBD2. V trimming: 9 bases; J trimming: 4 bases; junction bases outside the gene matches: 6. This CDR3 comprises 13 residues. In nucleotides, the CDR3 is TGTGCCAGTTCGAGGACTAGCGGATACGAGCAGTACTTC. It is translated as CASSRTSGYEQYF.

The chain has TRBV6-1 and TRBJ1-2; weak D call: TRBD1 (6 bases). CDR3 size: 14 residues. Germline loops: CDR1 MNHNS, CDR2 SASEGT. Trimming cost V 2 bases and J 4 bases, with 11 bases left between them. The DNA for the CDR3 is TGTGCCAGCAGTGAACAGGGGCGCGGCTATGGCTACACCTTC. The encoded protein is CASSEQGRGYGYTF.

The genes are TRBV6-5 and TRBJ1-1; D possibly corresponds to TRBD1 (6 bases). Trimming removed 0 bases from V and 8 bases from J, with 10 bases in between. The CDR3 contains 13 residues. Looked up from germline, CDR1 is MNHEY and CDR2 is SVGAGI. CDR3 residues: CASSYSYGTEAFF. Here the CDR3 DNA reads TGTGCCAGCAGTTACTCTTATGGGACAGAAGCTTTCTTT.

The chain recombines TRBV19 with TRBJ1-2; D perhaps matches TRBD1 (5 bases). Trimming took 6 bases from V and 8 from J, leaving 16 bases between them. The CDR3 has 13 amino acids. Germline lookup yields CDR1 LNHDA and CDR2 SQIVND (reference sequence). The CDR3 here is CASSTQGILGYTF. In nucleotides, the CDR3 is TGTGCCAGTAGCACCCAGGGAATCCTCGGCTACACCTTC.

This clone was observed a handful of times. V usage is TRBV12-5 and J usage is TRBJ1-1, with D hard to call. V was cut by 9 bases and J by 5 bases, with 22 bases left in between. Germline loops: CDR1 LGHNT, CDR2 FRNRAP. The CDR3 length is 15 residues. The CDR3 DNA reads as TGTGCTAGCTCCGCCCCAGCCGGGTCGGGGACTGAAGCTTTCTTT. This sequence encodes CASSAPAGSGTEAFF.

This chain links TRBV19 with TRBJ2-3; possibly TRBD2 for D (6 bases). V lost 3 bases and J 3 bases, leaving 16 bases between the germline ends. There are 16 residues in the CDR3. Germline CDR1 is LNHDA and CDR2 is SQIVND (reference sequence). This CDR3 reads CASSMLVGRGTDTQYF. CDR3 in DNA: TGTGCCAGTAGTATGTTGGTGGGACGGGGGACAGATACGCAGTATTTT.

The rearrangement uses TRBV7-2 and TRBJ2-7, with D maybe TRBD2 (6 bases). CDR1 and CDR2 from the germline V gene are SGHTA and FQGNSA. This CDR3 region has 14 residues. Trimming stripped 5 bases from V and 4 bases from J, with 15 bases between. In DNA form, the CDR3 reads TGTGCCAGCAGCCCCGTGACGGGAGAATACGAGCAGTACTTC. Protein sequence: CASSPVTGEYEQYF. The entire variable domain, with the rest obtained from reference TRBV7-2 and TRBJ2-7, is as follows: GAGVSQSPSNKVTEKGKDVELRCDPISGHTALYWYRQSLGQGLEFLIYFQGNSAPDKSGLPSDRFSAERTGGSVSTLTIQRTQQEDSAVYLCASSPVTGEYEQYFGPGTRLTVT.

The chain recombines TRBV9 with TRBJ2-7, with 12 bases lining up with TRBD1. The germline V gene has CDR1 SGDLS and CDR2 YYNGEE. The CDR3 spans 17 residues. The V gene end was trimmed by 0 bases and the J gene end by 4 bases; junction bases not matched to a gene: 8. CDR3 in amino acids: CASSVEAGTGGRYEQYF. The CDR3 DNA reads as TGTGCCAGCAGCGTAGAAGCCGGGACAGGGGGCAGGTACGAGCAGTACTTC. Full variable domain (missing parts from reference TRBV9 and TRBJ2-7): DSGVTQTPKHLITATGQRVTLRCSPRSGDLSVYWYQQSLDQGLQFLIQYYNGEERAKGNILERFSAQQFPDLHSELNLSSLELGDSALYFCASSVEAGTGGRYEQYFGPGTRLTVT.

DNA for the CDR3: TGTGCCAGCAGCCCACAGGGTCTGGGTGCTTTCTTT. Translated: CASSPQGLGAFF. The genes are TRBV11-3 and TRBJ1-1; D is possibly TRBD1 (6 bases). This CDR3 is 12 amino acids long. V lost 5 bases to trimming and J lost 11 bases, with 15 bases between them. From germline, CDR1 is SGHNT and CDR2 YENEEA.

The chain couples TRBV2 to TRBJ1-1, with 7 bases aligning to TRBD1. CDR1 and CDR2 from the germline V gene are SNHLY and FYNNEI. The CDR3 consists of 13 residues. J gave up 1 base and V 8 bases, and 4 bases lay outside the gene matches. The CDR3 protein is CASSGQTNTEAFF. The DNA of the CDR3 is TGTGCCAGCTCGGGACAGACGAACACTGAAGCTTTCTTT. The full variable domain, completed using reference TRBV2 and TRBJ1-1, is EPEVTQTPSHQVTQMGQEVILRCVPISNHLYFYWYRQILGQKVEFLVSFYNNEISEKSEIFDDQFSVERPDGSNFTLKIRSTKLEDSAMYFCASSGQTNTEAFFGQGTRLTVV.

The genes are TRBV15 and TRBJ1-1, with D possibly matching TRBD1 (6 bases). The CDR3 is made up of 15 amino acids. Trimming pared 1 base from V and 3 bases from J, leaving 12 bases between. Germline CDR1 is LNHNV and CDR2 is YYDKDF (reference sequence). CDR3 in amino acids: CATSRVGQPYTEAFF. CDR3 sequence (DNA): TGTGCCACCAGCAGAGTCGGACAGCCCTACACTGAAGCTTTCTTT.

J is TRBJ2-7 and V is TRBV19; 9 nucleotides match TRBD2. Trimming at V came to 5 bases and at J to 7 bases, leaving 12 bases not matched to a gene. This CDR3 has 15 amino acids. Germline CDR1 is LNHDA and CDR2 is SQIVND (reference sequence). The CDR3 bases are TGTGCCAGTAGTCCCCGGGGTAGCGGGAGCAGGGAGCAGTACTTC. Encoded protein: CASSPRGSGSREQYF.

The chain carries TRBV19 and TRBJ1-4; D ambiguous. The germline CDR1 and CDR2 sequences are LNHDA and SQIVND (reference sequence). The V gene lost 1 base and the J gene lost 4 bases, with 10 bases spanning the gap. The CDR3 runs 15 residues. For the CDR3, the DNA is TGTGCCAGTAGTATAGGGCGGAATAATAATGAAAAACTGTTTTTT. This translates into CASSIGRNNNEKLFF.

The chain is built from TRBV7-9 and TRBJ1-1; a possible D gene is TRBD1 (5 bases). Trimming removed 5 bases from V and 1 base from J, with 11 bases in between. The CDR3 totals 14 residues. CDR1 and CDR2 from the germline V gene are SEHNR and FQNEAQ (reference sequence). Written as DNA, the CDR3 is TGTGCCAGCAGCCTCAGGGTAACGAACACTGAAGCTTTCTTT. Protein product: CASSLRVTNTEAFF.

The DNA of the CDR3 is TGTGCCAGCACCTCACAGGGGGACTACACTGAAGCTTTCTTT. Its protein product is CASTSQGDYTEAFF. The V and J genes are TRBV2 and TRBJ1-1; 8 nucleotides agree with TRBD1. CDR1 and CDR2 (germline): SNHLY, FYNNEI. This CDR3 has 14 amino acids. Trimming removed 7 bases from V and 3 bases from J; junction bases left unmatched: 7.

The rearrangement links TRBV9 to TRBJ1-1; tentatively, D is TRBD1 (6 bases). Germline V lookup: CDR1 SGDLS, CDR2 YYNGEE. The CDR3 has 14 amino acids. V lost 3 bases and J lost 0, with 9 bases in between. The CDR3 here is CASSADRMNTEAFF. CDR3 bases: TGTGCCAGCAGCGCAGACAGGATGAACACTGAAGCTTTCTTT.